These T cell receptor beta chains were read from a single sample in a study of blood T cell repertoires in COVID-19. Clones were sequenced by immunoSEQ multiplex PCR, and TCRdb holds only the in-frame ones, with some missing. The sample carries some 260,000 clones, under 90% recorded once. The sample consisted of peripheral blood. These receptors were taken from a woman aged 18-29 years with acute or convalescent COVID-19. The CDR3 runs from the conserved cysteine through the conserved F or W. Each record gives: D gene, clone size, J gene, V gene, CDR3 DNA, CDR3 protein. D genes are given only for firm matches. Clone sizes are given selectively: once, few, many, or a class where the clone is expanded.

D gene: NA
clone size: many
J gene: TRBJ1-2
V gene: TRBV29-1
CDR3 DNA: TGCAGCGTTGTTGGTTCGGGGGATTATGGCTACACCTTC
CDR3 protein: CSVVGSGDYGYTF

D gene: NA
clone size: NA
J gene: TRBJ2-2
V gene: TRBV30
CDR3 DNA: TGTGCCTGGATTCGCCAGACAAACACCGGGGAGCTGTTTTTT
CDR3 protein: CAWIRQTNTGELFF

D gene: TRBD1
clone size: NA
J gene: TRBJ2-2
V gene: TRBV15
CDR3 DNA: TGTGCCACCAGCAGTGGGACAGCCACCGGGGAGCTGTTTTTT
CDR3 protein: CATSSGTATGELFF

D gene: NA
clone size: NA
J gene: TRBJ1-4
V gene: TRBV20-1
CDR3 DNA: TGCAGTGCTAGTCCTGTCCGAGCAACTAATGAAAAACTGTTTTTT
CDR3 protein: CSASPVRATNEKLFF

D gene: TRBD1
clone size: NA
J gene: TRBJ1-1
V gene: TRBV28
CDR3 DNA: TGTGCCAGCAGTTTACCGACAGGGGGGAGGACTGAAGCTTTCTTT
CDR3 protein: CASSLPTGGRTEAFF

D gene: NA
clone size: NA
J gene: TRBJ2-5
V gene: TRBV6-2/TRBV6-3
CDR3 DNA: TGTGCCAGCAGTCCGCCGTCGGACCAAGAGACCCAGTACTTC
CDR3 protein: CASSPPSDQETQYF

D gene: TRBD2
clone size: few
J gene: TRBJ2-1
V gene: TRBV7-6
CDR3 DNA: TGTGCCAGCAGCTTAGCTGGGGCGCTAGCGGGAGAGGTTGAGCAGTTCTTC
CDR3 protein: CASSLAGALAGEVEQFF

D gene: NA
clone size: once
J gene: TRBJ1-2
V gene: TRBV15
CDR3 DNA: TGTGCCACCAGCAGAGATTGGACAGCCTATGGCTACACCTTC
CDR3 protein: CATSRDWTAYGYTF

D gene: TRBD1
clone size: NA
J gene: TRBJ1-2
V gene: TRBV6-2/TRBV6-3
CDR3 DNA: TGTGCCAGCAGTTCGGATGACGCGGGACAGGCGAACTATGGCTACACCTTC
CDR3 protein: CASSSDDAGQANYGYTF

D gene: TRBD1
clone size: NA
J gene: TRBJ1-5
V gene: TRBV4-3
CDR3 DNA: TGCGCCAGCAGCCAAGGGCAGGGGGTTCAGCCCCAGCATTTT
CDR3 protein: CASSQGQGVQPQHF

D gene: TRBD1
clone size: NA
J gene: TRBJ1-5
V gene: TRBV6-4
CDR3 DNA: TGTGCCAGCAGTGACCCTAACCGGGACAGCGGAAGCAATCAGCCCCAGCATTTT
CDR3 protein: CASSDPNRDSGSNQPQHF

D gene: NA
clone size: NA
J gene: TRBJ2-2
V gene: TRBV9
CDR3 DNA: TGTGCCAGCAGCGTAGACAGGGCCGGGGAGCTGTTTTTT
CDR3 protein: CASSVDRAGELFF

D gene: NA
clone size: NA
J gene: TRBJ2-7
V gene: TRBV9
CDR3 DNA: TGTGCCAGCAGCGTCACCTCCAGTCCCTACGAGCAGTACTTC
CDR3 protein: CASSVTSSPYEQYF

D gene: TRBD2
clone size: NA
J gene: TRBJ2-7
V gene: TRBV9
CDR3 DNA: TGTGCCAGCAGCCCGCGACTAGCGGGAGAATACGAGCAGTACTTC
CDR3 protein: CASSPRLAGEYEQYF

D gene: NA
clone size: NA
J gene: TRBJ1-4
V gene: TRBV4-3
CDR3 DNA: TGCGCCAGCAGCAGTCAGGGACTGGGAAATGAAAAACTGTTTTTT
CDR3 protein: CASSSQGLGNEKLFF

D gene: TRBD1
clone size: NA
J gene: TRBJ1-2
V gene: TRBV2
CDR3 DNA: TGTGCCAGCAGGGACCGGGACAGACGGATCTACACCTTC
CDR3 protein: CASRDRDRRIYTF

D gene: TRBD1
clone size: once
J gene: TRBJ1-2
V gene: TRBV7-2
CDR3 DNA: TGTGCCAGCAGCGAAGGGACAGGAGGTGGCTACACCTTC
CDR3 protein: CASSEGTGGGYTF

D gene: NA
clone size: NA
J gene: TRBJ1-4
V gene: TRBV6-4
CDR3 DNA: TGTGCCAGCAGGGGGGCGGCTAATGAAAAACTGTTTTTT
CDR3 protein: CASRGAANEKLFF

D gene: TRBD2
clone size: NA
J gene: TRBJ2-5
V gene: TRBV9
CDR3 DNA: TGTGCCAGCAGCTTCGACGGGGCTAGCGGAGAGACCCAGTACTTC
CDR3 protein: CASSFDGASGETQYF

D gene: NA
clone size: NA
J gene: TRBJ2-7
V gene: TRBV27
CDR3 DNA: TGTGCCAGCAGTCTAGCGTTCTCCTACGAGCAGTACTTC
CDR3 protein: CASSLAFSYEQYF

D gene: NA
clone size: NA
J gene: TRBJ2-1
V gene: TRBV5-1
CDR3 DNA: TGCGCCACAAGCCTTACTAGCCGCTCCTACAATGAGCAGTTCTTC
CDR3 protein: CATSLTSRSYNEQFF

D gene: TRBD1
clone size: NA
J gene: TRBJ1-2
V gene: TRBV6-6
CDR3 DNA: TGTGCCAGCAGAGACAACCCGGGACAGGGTTATGGCTACACCTTC
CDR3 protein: CASRDNPGQGYGYTF

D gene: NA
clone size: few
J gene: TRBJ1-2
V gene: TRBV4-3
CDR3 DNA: TGCGCCAGCAGAGGACAGAACTATGGCTACACCTTC
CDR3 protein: CASRGQNYGYTF

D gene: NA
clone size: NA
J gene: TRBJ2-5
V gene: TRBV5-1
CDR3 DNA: TGCGCCAGCAGCCCCAGGACTGGTCAAGAGACCCAGTACTTC
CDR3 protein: CASSPRTGQETQYF

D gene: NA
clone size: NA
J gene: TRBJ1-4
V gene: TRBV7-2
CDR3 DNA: TGTGCCAGCAGCTTAGGAGCAACTAATGAAAAACTGTTTTTT
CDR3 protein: CASSLGATNEKLFF

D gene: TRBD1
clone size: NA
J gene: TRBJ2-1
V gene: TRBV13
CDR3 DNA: TGTGCCAGCAGCTACGGGACAGGGACAGGCTACAATGAGCAGTTCTTC
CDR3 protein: CASSYGTGTGYNEQFF

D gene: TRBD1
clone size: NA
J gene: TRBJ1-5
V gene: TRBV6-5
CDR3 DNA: TGTGCCACGCGGCCGGGACAGGGTTTTTATCAGCCCCAGCATTTT
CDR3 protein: CATRPGQGFYQPQHF

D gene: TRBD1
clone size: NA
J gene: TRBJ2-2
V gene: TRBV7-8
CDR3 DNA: TGTGCCAGCAGTGGCTACGGACAGGCTCAGAACACCGGGGAGCTGTTTTTT
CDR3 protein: CASSGYGQAQNTGELFF

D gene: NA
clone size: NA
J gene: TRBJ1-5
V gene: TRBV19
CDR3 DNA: TGTGCCAGTAGTATGACAGAGATCAATCAGCCCCAGCATTTT
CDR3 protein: CASSMTEINQPQHF

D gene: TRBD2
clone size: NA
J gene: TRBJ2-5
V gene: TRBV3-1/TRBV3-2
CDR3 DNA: TGTGCCAGCAGCCCTCGGACTAGCGGGAGGGCACAAGAGACCCAGTACTTC
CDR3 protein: CASSPRTSGRAQETQYF

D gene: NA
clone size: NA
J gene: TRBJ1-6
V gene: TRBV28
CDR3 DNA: TGTGCCAGCAGAAAAACCGGGACATCTTTAAGTTCACCCCTCCACTTT
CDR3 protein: CASRKTGTSLSSPLHF

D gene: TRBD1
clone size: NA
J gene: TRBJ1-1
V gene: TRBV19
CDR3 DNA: TGTGCCAGTAGACAGGGGCTTAACACTGAAGCTTTCTTT
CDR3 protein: CASRQGLNTEAFF

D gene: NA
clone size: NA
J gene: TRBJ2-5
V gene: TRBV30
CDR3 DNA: TGTGCCTGGAGTCAAAACCAAGAGACCCAGTACTTC
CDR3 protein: CAWSQNQETQYF

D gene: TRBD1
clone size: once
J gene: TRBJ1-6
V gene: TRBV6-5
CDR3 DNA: TGTGCCAGCAGTTACCAGGACAGGGGGCCATCACCCCTCCACTTT
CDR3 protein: CASSYQDRGPSPLHF

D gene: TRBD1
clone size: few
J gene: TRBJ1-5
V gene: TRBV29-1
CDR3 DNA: TGCAGCGTTGGGACAGGGGGGGAGAGCAATCAGCCCCAGCATTTT
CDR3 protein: CSVGTGGESNQPQHF

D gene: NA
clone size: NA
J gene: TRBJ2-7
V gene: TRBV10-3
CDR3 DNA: TGTGCCATCAGTGAGTCGAATGGTCCCGGCGAGCAGTACTTC
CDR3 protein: CAISESNGPGEQYF

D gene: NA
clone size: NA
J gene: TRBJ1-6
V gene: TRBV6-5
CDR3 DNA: TGTGCCAGCACCGACACCCAATACTATAATTCACCCCTCCACTTT
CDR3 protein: CASTDTQYYNSPLHF

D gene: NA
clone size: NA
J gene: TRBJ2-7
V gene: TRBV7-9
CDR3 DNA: TGTGCCAGCAGCGCGGGACTCCTCTACGAGCAGTACTTC
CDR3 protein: CASSAGLLYEQYF

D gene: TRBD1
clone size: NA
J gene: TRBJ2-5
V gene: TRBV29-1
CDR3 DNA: TGCAGCGCCGATGGGACAGGCGGGGAGACCCAGTACTTC
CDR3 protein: CSADGTGGETQYF